This TCR beta chain was documented in a study of tumor-infiltrating lymphocytes in localized non-small cell lung cancer (dated by TCRdb to the early 2020s). At the level of the whole study: Several histologies were represented in the cohort, which also included both smokers and never-smokers as well as patients whose samples were collected after neoadjuvant chemotherapy. A total of roughly 57 patients were included in the paired tumor versus uninvolved lung comparison of immunoSEQ T-cell fraction. Each patient provided resected tumor tissue plus uninvolved lung tissue from the same patient, with the uninvolved lung tissue described as non-adjacent to the tumor. TCR sequencing was one of several integrated assays, alongside flow cytometry, multiplex immunofluorescence, RNA-seq, exome sequencing and proteomics, applied to the same patients. In total, the ICON cohort was made up of about 160 surgical patients who had localized non-small cell lung cancer and whose tumors were resected.

Details on this clone: No antigen is known for it. There are no base qualities to consult, and no much larger clone falls within one base.

The first patient joined ICON in early 2016, and enrollment wrapped up when the last patient was enrolled in September 2018. From a subcohort of 75 to 90 patients, fresh tumor and matched uninvolved tissue were collected for in-depth immune analyses, including TCR sequencing. No cell sorting was done, and TCR sequencing was instead run on DNA isolated from bulk tissue. Paper-wide results and their limitations: No association of tumor T-cell fraction from TCR sequencing with recurrence-free survival was found (p = 0.61). TCR-derived T-cell fraction did not differ between the flow cytometry-defined immunotypes IM1 (good prognosis) and IM2 (poor prognosis). In line with immunofluorescence CD3 counts, TCRbeta sequencing supported higher T cell infiltration in tumors compared with uninvolved lung tissue. Because assay coverage varied across patients depending on available tissue quantity, TCR sequencing was performed for only a subset of the cohort. Different pieces of the same tissue were used for different assays, so technical variation could not be separated from intratumor heterogeneity.

CDR1 and CDR2 are drawn from the germline V gene: SNHLY, FYNNEI. Spanning cysteine to phenylalanine, the CDR3 consists of 14 amino acids. Only the CDR3 DNA is retained, 42 bases long and in frame from the first base. V trim: 5 bases; J trim: 4 bases; unmatched bases: 4. The T-cell fraction in tumor and uninvolved lung tissue was provided by TCR sequencing with the immunoSEQ assay. The authors' pipeline ran thus. For survival analysis, patients were divided into high (upper tertile) and low (lower two tertiles) T-cell fraction groups, which were compared by log-rank test. A signed-rank test was used to test paired tumor versus uninvolved lung differences in T-cell fraction. This immuneACCESS table, as held by TCRdb, lists in-frame sequences with V and J called but not all clones. Of the missing ones, under half trace to an unresolved V gene in checked studies; the others have no known cause. The V and J calls and clone size are taken from that table; D and trimming were inferred from the DNA. For this sample the table gives some 29,000 clones, of which approximately 85% were detected only once. Jointly, the top ten make up roughly 1.9% of the sample.

The chain links TRBV2 with TRBJ2-3, with 9 bases in between that match TRBD1. The sample comprised lung tumor tissue. The sequence was collected from a human donor with non-small cell lung cancer. The DNA reads as follows: TGTGCCAGCAGTAAATACAGGGGGCCAGATACGCAGTATTTT. Its protein product is CASSKYRGPDTQYF.